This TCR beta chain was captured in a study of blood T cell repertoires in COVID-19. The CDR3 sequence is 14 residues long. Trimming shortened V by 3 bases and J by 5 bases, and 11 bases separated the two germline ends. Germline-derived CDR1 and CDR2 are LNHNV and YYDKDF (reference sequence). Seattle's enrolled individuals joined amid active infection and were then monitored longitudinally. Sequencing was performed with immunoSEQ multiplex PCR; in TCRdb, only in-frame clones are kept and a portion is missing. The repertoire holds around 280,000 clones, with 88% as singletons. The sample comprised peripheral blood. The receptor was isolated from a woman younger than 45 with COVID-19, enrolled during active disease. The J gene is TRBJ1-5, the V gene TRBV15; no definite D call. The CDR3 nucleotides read TGTGCCACCAGCAGGTACGGGGTTCATCAGCCCCAGCATTTT. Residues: CATSRYGVHQPQHF.